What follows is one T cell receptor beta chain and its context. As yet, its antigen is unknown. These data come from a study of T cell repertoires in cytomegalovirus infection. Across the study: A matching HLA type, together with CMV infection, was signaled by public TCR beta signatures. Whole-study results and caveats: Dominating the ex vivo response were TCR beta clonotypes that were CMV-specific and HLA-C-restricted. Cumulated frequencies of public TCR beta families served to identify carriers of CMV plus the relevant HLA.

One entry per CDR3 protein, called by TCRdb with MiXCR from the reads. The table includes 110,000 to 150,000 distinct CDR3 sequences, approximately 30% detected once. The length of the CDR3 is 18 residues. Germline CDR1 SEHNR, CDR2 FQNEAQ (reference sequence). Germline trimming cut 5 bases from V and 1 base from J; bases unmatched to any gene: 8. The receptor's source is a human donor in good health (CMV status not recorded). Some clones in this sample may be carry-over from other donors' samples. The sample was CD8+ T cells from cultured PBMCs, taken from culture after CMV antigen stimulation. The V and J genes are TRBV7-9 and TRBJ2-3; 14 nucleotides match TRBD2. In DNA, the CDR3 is TGTGCCAGCAGCACCCTACCGGGACTAGCGGGGGGCACAGATACGCAGTATTTT. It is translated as CASSTLPGLAGGTDTQYF.